This is a list of T cell receptor beta chains from one sample in a study of T cells in Graves' hyperthyroidism and ophthalmopathy. Via MiXCR, TCRdb re-called the multiplex PCR reads, giving one row per CDR3 protein. The sample has more than 300,000 distinct CDR3 sequences, less than 20% seen once. The material sequenced was blood. Source of these receptors: a man between 18 and 35 years old with Graves' ophthalmopathy. Each CDR3 is given with its conserved first and last residue.

J: TRBJ1-1
V: TRBV11-2
CDR3: CASSRRTEAFF

J: TRBJ1-6
V: TRBV19
CDR3: CASSIGAGTNSPLHF

J: TRBJ1-6
V: TRBV2
CDR3: CATPNVDGGGGTGAPIRALHF

J: TRBJ1-5
V: TRBV18
CDR3: CASSGQGDNQPQHF

J: TRBJ2-1
V: TRBV10-3
CDR3: CATSPGQANYNEQFF

J: TRBJ1-1
V: TRBV5-6
CDR3: CASSLFAGTEAFF

J: TRBJ1-5
V: TRBV27
CDR3: CASSPRPREPQHF

J: TRBJ1-6
V: TRBV27
CDR3: CASSARDRDSPLHF

J: TRBJ1-4
V: TRBV20-1
CDR3: CSAGGQENEKLFF

J: TRBJ2-7
V: TRBV15
CDR3: CATSRDLGGPIEQYF

J: TRBJ1-4
V: TRBV9
CDR3: CASSVEGRANEKLFF

J: TRBJ1-1
V: TRBV18
CDR3: CASSPPSVNTEAFF

J: TRBJ1-2
V: TRBV3-2
CDR3: CASSQGGQFPGYTF

J: TRBJ1-4
V: TRBV2
CDR3: CASGGTTNEKLFF

J: TRBJ2-1
V: TRBV13
CDR3: CASTERVYNEQFF

J: TRBJ2-1
V: TRBV15
CDR3: CATSSGRTGVDEQFF

J: TRBJ1-1
V: TRBV16
CDR3: CASSLEDRGGTEAFF

J: TRBJ1-5
V: TRBV2
CDR3: CASGGSHSNQPQHF

J: TRBJ1-4
V: TRBV3-1
CDR3: CPSSPNQGRNEKLFF

J: TRBJ2-1
V: TRBV24-1
CDR3: CATLGGGGEQFF

J: TRBJ1-1
V: TRBV10-3
CDR3: CAISESTGNMNTEAFF

J: TRBJ2-3
V: TRBV20-1
CDR3: CSAVRLAGMSDTQYF

J: TRBJ2-7
V: TRBV12-3/TRBV12-4
CDR3: CASSPGLGPSGGYEQYF

J: TRBJ1-3
V: TRBV28
CDR3: CASSGHDLGNTIYF

J: TRBJ1-3
V: TRBV27
CDR3: CASSPISGNTIYF

J: TRBJ2-1
V: TRBV12-3/TRBV12-4
CDR3: CASSRGTSSYNEQFF

J: TRBJ2-7
V: TRBV6-1
CDR3: CASRLGVAGGYEQYF

J: TRBJ1-6
V: TRBV10-2
CDR3: CASSARGRQNPNSPLHF

J: TRBJ1-1
V: TRBV4-1
CDR3: CASSQVGAYTEAFF

J: TRBJ1-4
V: TRBV13
CDR3: CASSLTDEKLFF

J: TRBJ1-2
V: TRBV24-1
CDR3: CATSEPNREYGYTF

J: TRBJ1-1
V: TRBV12-3/TRBV12-4
CDR3: CASSRRADSTPRAFF

J: TRBJ1-4
V: TRBV6-1
CDR3: CASSEPRVSEELFF

J: TRBJ1-1
V: TRBV7-8
CDR3: CASSPAWVGVNTEAFF

J: TRBJ2-1
V: TRBV18
CDR3: CASSLETEQFF

J: TRBJ2-7
V: TRBV19
CDR3: CASSIGTGVLHEQYF

J: TRBJ2-3
V: TRBV13
CDR3: CASDVGHFLTDTQYF

J: TRBJ2-3
V: TRBV3-1
CDR3: CASSRDRGSTDTQYF